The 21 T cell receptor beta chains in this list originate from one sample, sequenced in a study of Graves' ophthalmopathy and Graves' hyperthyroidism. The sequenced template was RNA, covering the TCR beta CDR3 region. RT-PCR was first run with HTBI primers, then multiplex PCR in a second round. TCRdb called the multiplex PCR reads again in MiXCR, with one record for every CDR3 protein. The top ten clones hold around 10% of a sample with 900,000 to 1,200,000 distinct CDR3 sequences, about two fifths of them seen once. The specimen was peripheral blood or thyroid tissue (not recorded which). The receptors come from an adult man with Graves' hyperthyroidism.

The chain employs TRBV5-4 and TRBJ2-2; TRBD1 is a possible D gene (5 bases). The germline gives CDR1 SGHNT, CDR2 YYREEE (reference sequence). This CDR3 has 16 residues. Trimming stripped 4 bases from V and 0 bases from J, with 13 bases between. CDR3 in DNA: TGTGCCAGCAGCCCGCTTCGACAGTCGAACACCGGGGAGCTGTTTTTT. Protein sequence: CASSPLRQSNTGELFF.

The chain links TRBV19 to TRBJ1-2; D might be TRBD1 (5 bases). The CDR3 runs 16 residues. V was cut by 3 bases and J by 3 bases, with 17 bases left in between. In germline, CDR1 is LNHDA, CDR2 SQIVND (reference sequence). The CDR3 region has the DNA TGTGCCAGTAGTATCATTAGGGGAGGGCGGGACTATGGCTACACCTTC. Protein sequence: CASSIIRGGRDYGYTF.

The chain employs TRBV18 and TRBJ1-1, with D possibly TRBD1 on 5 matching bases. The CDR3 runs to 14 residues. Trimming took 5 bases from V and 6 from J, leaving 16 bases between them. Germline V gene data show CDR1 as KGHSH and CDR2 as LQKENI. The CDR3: CASSARQGSAEAFF. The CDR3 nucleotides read TGTGCCAGCTCAGCACGTCAGGGATCCGCTGAAGCTTTCTTT.

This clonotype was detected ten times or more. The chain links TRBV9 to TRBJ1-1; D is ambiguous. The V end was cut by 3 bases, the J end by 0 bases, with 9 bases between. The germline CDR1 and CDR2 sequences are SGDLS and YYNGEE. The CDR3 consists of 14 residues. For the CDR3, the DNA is TGTGCCAGCAGCGATCCAGATATGAACACTGAAGCTTTCTTT. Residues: CASSDPDMNTEAFF.

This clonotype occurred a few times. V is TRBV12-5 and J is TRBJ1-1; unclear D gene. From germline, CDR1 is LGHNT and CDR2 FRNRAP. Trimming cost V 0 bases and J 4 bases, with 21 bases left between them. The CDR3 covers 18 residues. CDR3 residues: CASGLVTGPPHRSTEAFF. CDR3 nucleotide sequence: TGTGCTAGTGGTTTGGTAACTGGACCGCCCCACCGTAGCACTGAAGCTTTCTTT.

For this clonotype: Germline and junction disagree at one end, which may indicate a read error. The CDR3 loop is CAGSVTGQGEETQYF. The DNA for the CDR3 is TGTGCCGGCAGCGTCACGGGACAGGGAGAAGAGACCCAGTACTTC. The gene calls are TRBV7-9 and TRBJ2-5; 9 bases fit TRBD1. CDR1 and CDR2 (germline): SEHNR, FQNEAQ (reference sequence). This CDR3 has 15 residues.

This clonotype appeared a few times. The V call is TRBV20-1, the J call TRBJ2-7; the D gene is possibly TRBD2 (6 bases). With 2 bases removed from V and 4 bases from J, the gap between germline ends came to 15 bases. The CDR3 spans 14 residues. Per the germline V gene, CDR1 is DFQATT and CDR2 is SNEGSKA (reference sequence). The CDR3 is CSARSEGGEYEQYF. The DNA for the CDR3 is TGCAGTGCTAGATCCGAGGGAGGAGAGTACGAGCAGTACTTC.

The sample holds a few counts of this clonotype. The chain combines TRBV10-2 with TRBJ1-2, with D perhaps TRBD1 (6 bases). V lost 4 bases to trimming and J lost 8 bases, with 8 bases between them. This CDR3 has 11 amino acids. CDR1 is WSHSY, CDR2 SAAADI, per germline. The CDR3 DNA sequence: TGCGCCAGCAGTGCACAGGGAGGCTACACCTTC. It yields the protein CASSAQGGYTF.

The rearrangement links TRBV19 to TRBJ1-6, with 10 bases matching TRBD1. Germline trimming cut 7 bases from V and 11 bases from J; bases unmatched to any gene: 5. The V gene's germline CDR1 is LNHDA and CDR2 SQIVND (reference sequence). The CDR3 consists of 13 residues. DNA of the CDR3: TGTGCCAGTAATCCGGGACAGGGGACACCCCTCCACTTT. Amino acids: CASNPGQGTPLHF. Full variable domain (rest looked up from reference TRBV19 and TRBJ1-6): DGGITQSPKYLFRKEGQNVTLSCEQNLNHDAMYWYRQDPGQGLRLIYYSQIVNDFQKGDIAEGYSVSREKKESFPLTVTSAQKNPTAFYLCASNPGQGTPLHFGNGTRLTVT.

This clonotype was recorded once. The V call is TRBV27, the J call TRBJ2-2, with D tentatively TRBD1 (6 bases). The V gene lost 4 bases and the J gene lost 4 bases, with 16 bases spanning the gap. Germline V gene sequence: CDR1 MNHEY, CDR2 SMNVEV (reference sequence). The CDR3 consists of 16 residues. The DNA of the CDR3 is TGTGCCAGCAGTTCCCCGGACAGAATCGGCACCGGGGAGCTGTTTTTT. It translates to CASSSPDRIGTGELFF.

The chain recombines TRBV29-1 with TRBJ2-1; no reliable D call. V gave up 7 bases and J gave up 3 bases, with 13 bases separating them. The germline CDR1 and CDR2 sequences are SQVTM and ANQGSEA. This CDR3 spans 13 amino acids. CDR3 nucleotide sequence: TGCAGCGCCTCGGGTCTGATCTACAATGAGCAGTTCTTC. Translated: CSASGLIYNEQFF.

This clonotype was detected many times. DNA for the CDR3: TGTGCCAGCAGTGGTGAGAGTTACGAGCAGTACTTC. Protein: CASSGESYEQYF. The V and J genes are TRBV2 and TRBJ2-7; the D is unclear. The germline V gene has CDR1 SNHLY and CDR2 FYNNEI. The germline V and J ends were trimmed by 4 bases and 4 bases, with 8 bases remaining between them. The CDR3 extends over 12 amino acids.

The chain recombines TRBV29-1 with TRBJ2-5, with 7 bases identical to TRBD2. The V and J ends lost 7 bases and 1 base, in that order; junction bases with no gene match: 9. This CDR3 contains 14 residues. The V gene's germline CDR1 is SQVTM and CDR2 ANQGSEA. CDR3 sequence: CSAEEAGPQETQYF. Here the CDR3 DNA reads TGCAGCGCCGAGGAAGCGGGACCCCAAGAGACCCAGTACTTC.

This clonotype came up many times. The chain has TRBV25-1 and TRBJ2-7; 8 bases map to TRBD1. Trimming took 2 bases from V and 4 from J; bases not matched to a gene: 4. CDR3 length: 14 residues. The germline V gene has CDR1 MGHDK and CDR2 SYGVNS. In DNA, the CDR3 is TGTGCCAGCAGTGAACATACAGGGGGGTACGAGCAGTACTTC. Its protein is CASSEHTGGYEQYF.

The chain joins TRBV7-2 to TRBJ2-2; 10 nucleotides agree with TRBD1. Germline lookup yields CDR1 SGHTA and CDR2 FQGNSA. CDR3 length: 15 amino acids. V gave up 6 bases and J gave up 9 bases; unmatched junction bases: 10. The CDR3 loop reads CASSPFGQGERELFF. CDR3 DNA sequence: TGTGCCAGCAGTCCCTTCGGACAGGGGGAGAGGGAGCTGTTTTTT.

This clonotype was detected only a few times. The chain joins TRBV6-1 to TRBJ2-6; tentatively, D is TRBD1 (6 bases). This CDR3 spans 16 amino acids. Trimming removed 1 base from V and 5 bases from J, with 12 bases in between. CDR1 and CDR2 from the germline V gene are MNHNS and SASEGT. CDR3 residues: CASSEEYRVRANVLTF. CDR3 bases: TGTGCCAGCAGTGAAGAGTACAGGGTTAGGGCCAACGTCCTGACTTTC.

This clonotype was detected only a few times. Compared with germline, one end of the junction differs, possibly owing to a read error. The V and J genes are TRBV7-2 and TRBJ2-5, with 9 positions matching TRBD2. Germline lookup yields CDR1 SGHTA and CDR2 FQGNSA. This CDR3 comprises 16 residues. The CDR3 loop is CASSQDASGVLETQYF. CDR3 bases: TGCGCCAGCAGCCAAGACGCTAGCGGGGTTTTAGAGACCCAGTACTTC.

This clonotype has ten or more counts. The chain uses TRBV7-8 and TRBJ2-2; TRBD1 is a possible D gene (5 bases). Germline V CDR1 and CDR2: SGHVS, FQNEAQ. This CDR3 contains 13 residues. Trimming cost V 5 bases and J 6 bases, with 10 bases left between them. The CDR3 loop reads CASSIGVPGELFF. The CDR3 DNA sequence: TGTGCCAGCAGCATAGGGGTTCCCGGGGAGCTGTTTTTT.

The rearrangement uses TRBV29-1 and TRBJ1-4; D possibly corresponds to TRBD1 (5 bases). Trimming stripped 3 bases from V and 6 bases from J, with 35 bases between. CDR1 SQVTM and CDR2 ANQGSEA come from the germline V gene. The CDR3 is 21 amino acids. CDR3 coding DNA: TGCAGCGTTGATCCGGGGAGGGGCTCCTACGAGCAGTACTTCACTGATGAAAAACTGTTTTTT. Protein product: CSVDPGRGSYEQYFTDEKLFF.

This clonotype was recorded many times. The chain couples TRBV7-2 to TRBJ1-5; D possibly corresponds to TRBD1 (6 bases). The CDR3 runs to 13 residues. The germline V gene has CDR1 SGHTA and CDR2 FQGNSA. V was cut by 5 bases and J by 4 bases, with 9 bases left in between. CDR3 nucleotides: TGTGCCAGCAGCATCAGGGGAAATCAGCCCCAGCATTTT. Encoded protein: CASSIRGNQPQHF.

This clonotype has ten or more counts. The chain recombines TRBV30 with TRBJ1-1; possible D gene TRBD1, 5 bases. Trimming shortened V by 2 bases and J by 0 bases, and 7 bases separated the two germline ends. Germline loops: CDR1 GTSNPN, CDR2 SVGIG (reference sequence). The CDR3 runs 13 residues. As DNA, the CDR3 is TGTGCCTGGAGTCAGACAGTGAACACTGAAGCTTTCTTT. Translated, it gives CAWSQTVNTEAFF. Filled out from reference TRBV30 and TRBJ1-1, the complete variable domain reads SQTIHQWPATLVQPVGSPLSLECTVEGTSNPNLYWYRQAAGRGLQLLFYSVGIGQISSEVPQNLSASRPQDRQFILSSKKLLLSDSGFYLCAWSQTVNTEAFFGQGTRLTVV.